One and the same sample provided the 27 T cell receptor beta chains below, sequenced in a study of tumor and adjacent non-tumor tissue in lung cancer. The template was RNA from unsorted bulk tissue. Distant lung tissue was collected more than 3 cm away from the tumor edge. Three rounds of nested PCR, following a modified ARM-PCR protocol, produced the TCRbeta library. TCRdb itself ran the multiplex PCR reads through MiXCR, one entry per CDR3 protein. The data show about 43,000 distinct CDR3 sequences, roughly 60% seen once. Source material: distant non-tumor lung tissue. The receptors stem from a man aged 50 or older with non-small cell lung cancer.

A remark on this clonotype: One end of the junction varies from germline; a read error may be responsible. The chain joins TRBV4-2 to TRBJ2-3; 15 bases align to TRBD2. The CDR3 runs to 19 residues. Germline V gene data show CDR1 as LGHNA and CDR2 as YNFKEQ. CDR3 amino acids: CASSTKGLAGGRGTGTQYF. In DNA form, the CDR3 reads TGTGCTAGCAGCACGAAGGGACTAGCGGGGGGCCGAGGGACAGGTACGCAGTATTTT.

Remarks on this clonotype: The junction and the germline gene differ at one end; a read error may be behind it. The chain has TRBV11-2 and TRBJ2-5; TRBD2 is a possible D gene (5 bases). Germline V gives CDR1 SGHAT, CDR2 FQNNGV. The CDR3 totals 13 residues. The DNA of the CDR3 is TGCGCCTGCAGCATATGGAGGTCGGAGACCCAGTACTTC. Translation gives CACSIWRSETQYF.

The chain combines TRBV7-8 with TRBJ2-1, with TRBD2 matching over 10 bases. There are 17 residues in the CDR3. The V and J ends lost 2 bases and 1 base, in that order; junction bases with no gene match: 5. Germline CDR1 reads SGHVS; CDR2 reads FQNEAQ. CDR3 in DNA: TGTGCCAGCAGCTTAATCGCTAGCGGGGGATCCTACAATGAGCAGTTCTTC. Translation: CASSLIASGGSYNEQFF.

Regarding this clonotype: A read error may explain this, as a much larger clone is one base away. V is TRBV6-5 and J is TRBJ1-1; possible D gene TRBD1, 5 bases. The germline V and J ends were trimmed by 11 bases and 1 base, with 20 bases remaining between them. The CDR3 extends over 15 amino acids. CDR1 is MNHEY, CDR2 SVGAGI, per germline. CDR3 coding DNA: TGTGCCTCGCCCACGGGCAGGGTAAGGAACACTGAAGCTTTCTTT. Translation: CASPTGRVRNTEAFF.

This clonotype occurred a few times. The rearrangement uses TRBV23-1 and TRBJ2-3; TRBD1 matches at 9 bases. TRBV23-1 is recorded as an ORF, its role being uncertain. Unmatched junction bases numbered 13, after V lost 0 bases and J lost 0 bases. The CDR3 runs 20 residues. The CDR3 DNA reads as TGCGCCAGCAGTCAATCCTGGGACAGGGAAGAGATTAGGAGCACAGATACGCAGTATTTT. Its translation: CASSQSWDREEIRSTDTQYF.

As for this clonotype: Germline and junction disagree at one end, which may indicate a read error. The chain combines TRBV11-2 with TRBJ2-3; perhaps TRBD2 as D (5 bases). The length of the CDR3 is 15 residues. Germline CDR1 SGHAT, CDR2 FQNNGV. The CDR3 nucleotides are TGTGCCAGCAGCTTTATAAGCTCTAGCACAGAAACGCAGTATTTT. Encoded protein: CASSFISSSTETQYF.

Judged by abundance, this clonotype is large. The chain links TRBV5-4 to TRBJ2-3; 9 bases are shared with TRBD2. Losses at the gene ends were 2 bases for V and 4 bases for J; bases not matched to a gene: 2. The CDR3 covers 14 residues. Germline values: CDR1 SGHNT, CDR2 YYREEE (reference sequence). CDR3 region: CASSFSGSADTQYF. CDR3 nucleotide sequence: TGTGCCAGCAGCTTTAGCGGGAGTGCAGATACGCAGTATTTT.

With regard to this clonotype: The junction and the germline gene differ at one end; a read error may be behind it. The V gene is TRBV28, the J gene TRBJ2-1; the match to TRBD1 covers 7 bases. The CDR3 is made up of 12 amino acids. Germline V gene lookup returns CDR1 MDHEN and CDR2 SYDVKM. CDR3 bases: TGTGCCAGCGGTTTCCTGATAGGGGGCAGGGTCTTC. The encoded protein is CASGFLIGGRVF. Full variable domain (rest looked up from reference TRBV28 and TRBJ2-1): DVKVTQSSRYLVKRTGEKVFLECVQDMDHENMFWYRQDPGLGLRLIYFSYDVKMKEKGDIPEGYSVSREKKERFSLILESASTNQTSMYLCASGFLIGGRVFGPGTRLTVL.

The chain couples TRBV6-6 to TRBJ2-1; no reliable D call. The V and J ends lost 5 bases and 7 bases respectively, with 18 bases between them. The CDR3 totals 15 residues. Germline values: CDR1 MNHNY, CDR2 SVGAGI (reference sequence). Here the CDR3 DNA reads TGTGCCAGCAGTCTCGATCTCAGGATGTATAATGAGCAGTTCTTC. It is translated as CASSLDLRMYNEQFF.

As regards this clonotype: A read error may explain this, as a much larger clone is one base away. The chain carries TRBV30 and TRBJ2-3, with 8 bases aligning to TRBD2. V dropped 0 bases and J dropped 6; count of bases not matched to a gene: 8. The CDR3 extends over 15 amino acids. Germline CDR1 reads GTSNPN; CDR2 reads SVGIG (reference sequence). The CDR3 DNA sequence: TGTGCCTGGAGTGTTAAGAGCGGGAGCCCGGATACGCAGTATTTT. Encoded protein: CAWSVKSGSPDTQYF.

This clonotype was counted ten times or more. This chain connects TRBV5-6 to TRBJ2-5, with D possibly matching TRBD2 (5 bases). The CDR3 runs 18 residues. CDR1 is SGHDT, CDR2 YYEEEE, per germline. The V end lost 0 bases, the J end lost 0 bases, and 18 bases lay between the germline ends. In DNA, the CDR3 is TGTGCCAGCAGCTTGGCCGGGGATCCGGGATCGTACCAAGAGACCCAGTACTTC. Amino acid sequence: CASSLAGDPGSYQETQYF.

On this clonotype itself: An end of the junction differs from the germline gene, which may be a read error. The chain carries TRBV10-1 and TRBJ2-2, with D possibly matching TRBD2 (6 bases). The germline V gene has CDR1 WNHNN and CDR2 SYGVQD (reference sequence). The CDR3 has 14 residues. The CDR3 bases are TGCACCAGCAGTGGAGGAGTGAACACCCGGGAGCTCTTTTTT. This translates into CTSSGGVNTRELFF.

As to this clonotype: A read error may produce the germline difference seen at one junction end. CDR3 DNA sequence: TGTCCCAGTAGCCCTCAGACTAGCGGGGGGGCCTACGAGCAGTACTTC. Protein product: CPSSPQTSGGAYEQYF. The chain has TRBV4-2 and TRBJ2-7; TRBD2 agrees at 14 bases. Germline CDR1 and CDR2: LGHNA and YNFKEQ. The CDR3 sequence is 16 residues long.

Details on this clonotype: A much larger clone sits a single nucleotide away, making a read error possible. The rearrangement joins TRBV5-1 to TRBJ2-5, with unresolved D. In germline, CDR1 is SGHRS, CDR2 YFSETQ. The CDR3 runs to 13 residues. In DNA, the CDR3 is TGCGTCAGCAGCTTGGTCACAGAAGAGACCCAGTACTTC. This gives the protein CVSSLVTEETQYF.

This clonotype was counted many times. The chain employs TRBV12-3 or TRBV12-4 and TRBJ2-7; a possible D gene is TRBD1 (5 bases). The V and J ends lost 6 bases and 3 bases respectively, with 12 bases between them. CDR3 length: 13 residues. CDR3 region: CASSPRDSYEQYF. CDR3 DNA sequence: TGTGCCAGCAGCCCCAGAGACAGCTACGAGCAGTACTTC.

A remark on this clonotype: Relative to the germline gene, one junction end is altered; a read error may explain this. The chain has TRBV6-1 and TRBJ2-5; 7 bases map to TRBD1. The CDR3 runs 14 residues. Germline CDR1 MNHNS, CDR2 SASEGT. CDR3 DNA: TGTGCCGGCAGTGAAACTTTGGACAGGACAATACAGTACTTC. This translates into CAGSETLDRTIQYF.

This clonotype showed up just a few times. A read error is possible here, since a much larger clone lies one base away. The chain joins TRBV29-1 to TRBJ2-5; weak D call: TRBD2 (7 bases). The ends were cut back, 0 bases at V and 5 bases at J, with 16 bases in the middle. In germline, CDR1 is SQVTM, CDR2 ANQGSEA. The CDR3 consists of 15 residues. The CDR3 is CSVEDLVKGGETQYF. The CDR3 nucleotides read TGCAGCGTTGAAGATCTGGTCAAGGGGGGGGAGACCCAGTACTTC. Complete variable domain (other parts from reference TRBV29-1 and TRBJ2-5): SAVISQKPSRDICQRGTSLTIQCQVDSQVTMMFWYRQQPGQSLTLIATANQGSEATYESGFVIDKFPISRPNLTFSTLTVSNMSPEDSSIYLCSVEDLVKGGETQYFGPGTRLLVL.

This clonotype was observed a few times. V is TRBV24-1 and J is TRBJ2-3; D might be TRBD1 or TRBD2, each matching 5 bases. CDR3 size: 15 residues. V gave up 6 bases and J gave up 8 bases, with 20 bases separating them. The germline gives CDR1 KGHDR, CDR2 SFDVKD. The CDR3: CATSTRERTGPTQYF. DNA for the CDR3: TGTGCCACCAGTACCAGGGAGCGTACAGGACCTACGCAGTATTTT.

J is TRBJ2-1 and V is TRBV29-1; D is uncertain. The V and J ends lost 3 bases and 6 bases respectively, with 15 bases between them. CDR1 and CDR2 from the germline V gene are SQVTM and ANQGSEA. The CDR3 has 14 amino acids. The CDR3 sequence: CSVDRLQQCNEQFF. The CDR3 nucleotides are TGCAGCGTTGATCGGCTCCAACAGTGCAATGAGCAGTTCTTC.

Of note for this clonotype: Likely a read error: the CDR3 ends without its conserved phenylalanine or tryptophan. V gene TRBV28 combines with J gene TRBJ2-1, with D uncertain. The CDR3 has 13 amino acids. The germline CDR1 and CDR2 sequences are MDHEN and SYDVKM. The CDR3 region is CANSLFNYNEQFL. The DNA for the CDR3 is TGTGCCAACAGTTTATTTAACTACAATGAGCAGTTCTTA.

This clonotype was counted a few times. The CDR3 bases are TGCGCCAGCAGCCCGTGGACAGCGGAGGTGTATGAGCAGTTCTTC. The encoded protein is CASSPWTAEVYEQFF. This sequence joins TRBV4-1 and TRBJ2-1, with a tentative D call TRBD1 (6 bases). From germline, CDR1 is MGHRA and CDR2 YSYEKL. This CDR3 comprises 15 residues. V lost 4 bases and J 8 bases, leaving 18 bases between the germline ends.

As for this clonotype: Being one base from a much bigger clone, this may be a read error. The chain carries TRBV2 and TRBJ2-5; TRBD1 is a possible D gene (6 bases). The germline CDR1 and CDR2 sequences are SNHLY and FYNNEI. V was shortened by 8 bases and J by 3 bases, with 16 bases between the two germline ends. The CDR3 has 14 residues. Here the CDR3 DNA reads TGTGCCAGCGGGGAAAGGACAGTCGAAGAGACCCAGTACTTC. Its protein is CASGERTVEETQYF. Full variable domain (missing parts from reference TRBV2 and TRBJ2-5): EPEVTQTPSHQVTQMGQEVILRCVPISNHLYFYWYRQILGQKVEFLVSFYNNEISEKSEIFDDQFSVERPDGSNFTLKIRSTKLEDSAMYFCASGERTVEETQYFGPGTRLLVL.

As to this clonotype: This CDR3 fails to terminate in the conserved phenylalanine or tryptophan, so it likely reflects a read error. The chain employs TRBV12-3 or TRBV12-4 and TRBJ2-5; 11 bases are shared with TRBD2. With 5 bases clipped from V and 5 bases from J, the junction kept 10 bases outside the gene matches. The CDR3 contains 16 residues. CDR3 loop: CASSTTSGGNTETQYL. The CDR3 region has the DNA TGTGCCAGCAGTACAACTAGCGGGGGCAATACTGAGACCCAGTACCTC.

The table lists this clonotype with many counts. The chain uses TRBV4-1 and TRBJ1-1; D unresolved. Deletions cut 0 bases from V and 1 base from J, with 9 bases between. The CDR3 spans 15 residues. Germline V gene sequence: CDR1 MGHRA, CDR2 YSYEKL. The CDR3 DNA is TGCGCCAGCAGCCAAGAGAGGGCCCCGAACACTGAAGCTTTCTTT. Protein: CASSQERAPNTEAFF.

To note about this clonotype: A much larger clone lies a single base off, so this may be a read error. This chain connects TRBV5-1 to TRBJ1-1; D uncertain. CDR3 length equals 14 residues. Germline CDR1 SGHRS, CDR2 YFSETQ. The CDR3 region is CASSPTDGRTEALF. The CDR3 bases are TGCGCCAGCAGCCCTACCGACGGAAGGACTGAAGCTCTCTTT.

This clonotype was observed a few times. The chain is built from TRBV11-2 and TRBJ1-2; 7 bases are shared with TRBD1. Trimming took 7 bases from V and 5 from J; bases not matched to a gene: 10. The CDR3 is 14 residues long. CDR1 and CDR2 (germline): SGHAT, FQNNGV. The CDR3, as DNA: TGTGCCAGCATCCTGGGACAGTTCACGTATGGCTACACCTTC. It yields the protein CASILGQFTYGYTF.

This chain uses TRBV28 with TRBJ2-7; 14 positions match TRBD2. Per germline, CDR1 MDHEN and CDR2 SYDVKM. CDR3 size: 16 residues. V lost 6 bases and J lost 7; bases outside the gene matches: 11. The CDR3 bases are TGTGCCAGCAGCCTCACGGGACTAGCGGGAGCTTGGGAGCAGTACTTC. Translating it yields CASSLTGLAGAWEQYF.